The 2 T cell receptor beta chains below all came from one sample that was sequenced in a study of beta chain features in type 1 diabetes (dated by TCRdb to the late 2010s). Results the study describes overall, beyond this receptor: In all four CD4+ subsets, TCRB CDR3 length was moderately but significantly shorter in type 1 diabetes patients.

These receptors are not linked to any known antigen. The library was prepared using the immunoSEQ multiplex PCR assay. The High Capacity cDNA Reverse Transcription Kit was used to reverse transcribe all of the isolated RNA, meaning that expressed TCRB transcripts were what got sequenced. This immuneACCESS table, as held by TCRdb, lists in-frame sequences with V and J called but not all clones. Of the missing ones, under half trace to an unresolved V gene in checked studies; the others have no known cause. The sample records roughly 150,000 clones, roughly 8% of which are singletons. The top ten constitute 0.5% of the sample. The sample was central memory CD4+ T cells from blood. The receptor set was obtained from a man younger than 35 with type 1 diabetes.

This clone was picked up a small number of times. The V call is TRBV5-4, the J call TRBJ2-3; 14 bases line up with TRBD2. The CDR3 is 18 amino acids. V lost 4 bases, J lost 5 bases, and 12 bases stayed unmatched. Germline CDR1 SGHNT, CDR2 YYREEE (reference sequence). CDR3 sequence: CASSRDETSGGAIDTQYF. CDR3 DNA: TGTGCCAGCAGCCGCGATGAGACTAGCGGGGGGGCGATAGATACGCAGTATTTT. The whole variable domain, remainder taken from reference TRBV5-4 and TRBJ2-3, is ETGVTQSPTHLIKTRGQQVTLRCSSQSGHNTVSWYQQALGQGPQFIFQYYREEENGRGNFPPRFSGLQFPNYSSELNVNALELDDSALYLCASSRDETSGGAIDTQYFGPGTRLTVL.

The chain couples TRBV18 to TRBJ1-1, with TRBD1 as a possible D gene (5 bases). Germline V gives CDR1 KGHSH, CDR2 LQKENI. V was trimmed by 2 bases and J by 4 bases, leaving 17 bases between them. The length of the CDR3 is 16 residues. The CDR3 spells CASSPFGGGISTEAFF. CDR3 bases: TGTGCCAGCTCACCATTTGGCGGGGGAATAAGCACTGAAGCTTTCTTT.